One sample yielded the 16 T cell receptor beta chains listed below, sequenced in a study of blood T cell repertoires in COVID-19. The method was immunoSEQ multiplex PCR; TCRdb's version includes in-frame clones alone and lacks a portion of them. Among roughly 45,000 clones listed, about 80% were seen once. Sequencing input: peripheral blood. The receptor set was obtained from a woman in her sixties or seventies with acute or convalescent COVID-19.

V and J are TRBV4-2 and TRBJ1-1; D is possibly TRBD1 (6 bases). The V end was cut by 4 bases, the J end by 5 bases, with 20 bases between. CDR1 is LGHNA and CDR2 is YNFKEQ in the germline V gene. This CDR3 contains 16 residues. This CDR3 is CASSLGGGLVKTEAFF. The DNA of the CDR3 is TGTGCCAGCAGCCTAGGGGGGGGGCTAGTAAAAACTGAAGCTTTCTTT.

The sample holds one count of this clone. This chain connects TRBV18 to TRBJ1-6; TRBD1 is a possible D gene (6 bases). The germline V gene encodes CDR1 KGHSH and CDR2 LQKENI. Trimming removed 4 bases at V and 8 bases at J, with 9 bases between. The CDR3 contains 13 residues. Written as DNA, the CDR3 is TGTGCCAGCTCACAGGGGGTGTATTCACCCCTCCACTTT. Residues: CASSQGVYSPLHF.

The V and J genes are TRBV9 and TRBJ2-7; tentative D call: TRBD2 (6 bases). V gave up 0 bases and J gave up 2 bases, with 24 bases separating them. This CDR3 has 19 amino acids. CDR1 is SGDLS and CDR2 is YYNGEE in the germline V gene. The CDR3 loop is CASSVASGGLGTGAYEQYF. CDR3 in DNA: TGTGCCAGCAGCGTAGCTAGTGGAGGTCTTGGGACGGGGGCCTACGAGCAGTACTTC.

The gene calls are TRBV29-1 and TRBJ1-2; 7 positions agree with TRBD1. Germline assignment: CDR1 SQVTM and CDR2 ANQGSEA. The J segment lost 14 bases and the V segment lost 4 bases, leaving 4 bases of the junction unmatched. There are 9 residues in the CDR3. CDR3 in amino acids: CSVGGGETF. In DNA form, the CDR3 reads TGCAGCGTTGGAGGGGGCGAGACCTTC.

The chain links TRBV19 to TRBJ2-2; D is possibly TRBD1 (5 bases). Germline loops: CDR1 LNHDA, CDR2 SQIVND (reference sequence). Deletions cut 3 bases from V and 5 bases from J, with 7 bases between. The CDR3 covers 13 residues. This CDR3 reads CASSIAGTGELFF. The CDR3 bases are TGTGCCAGTAGTATCGCAGGGACCGGGGAGCTGTTTTTT.

The V and J genes are TRBV30 and TRBJ1-1; D is ambiguous. This CDR3 contains 14 residues. Germline V gene lookup returns CDR1 GTSNPN and CDR2 SVGIG (reference sequence). Trimming removed 3 bases at V and 3 bases at J, with 14 bases between. CDR3 DNA: TGTGCCTGGAGACCCGGGTATTCGGACACTGAAGCTTTCTTT. Encoded protein: CAWRPGYSDTEAFF.

The table lists this clone with a count of one. The V call is TRBV15, the J call TRBJ2-2; 8 bases line up with TRBD1. The J segment lost 6 bases and the V segment lost 3 bases, leaving 6 bases of the junction unmatched. The CDR3 contains 15 residues. In germline, CDR1 is LNHNV, CDR2 YYDKDF (reference sequence). The CDR3 reads CATSRRTGTAGELFF. CDR3 nucleotides: TGTGCCACCAGCAGGAGGACAGGGACTGCCGGGGAGCTGTTTTTT.

The chain couples TRBV9 to TRBJ2-1; D gene unclear. This CDR3 has 15 amino acids. V lost 0 bases, J lost 0 bases, and 7 bases lay in between. Germline V lookup: CDR1 SGDLS, CDR2 YYNGEE. CDR3 residues: CASSVAPSSYNEQFF. CDR3 coding DNA: TGTGCCAGCAGCGTAGCTCCTAGCTCCTACAATGAGCAGTTCTTC. The whole variable domain, remainder taken from reference TRBV9 and TRBJ2-1, is DSGVTQTPKHLITATGQRVTLRCSPRSGDLSVYWYQQSLDQGLQFLIQYYNGEERAKGNILERFSAQQFPDLHSELNLSSLELGDSALYFCASSVAPSSYNEQFFGPGTRLTVL.

The rearrangement uses TRBV28 and TRBJ2-2, with 7 positions matching TRBD1. The CDR3 sequence is 15 residues long. V lost 4 bases, J lost 0 bases, and 2 bases stayed unmatched. Germline CDR1 and CDR2: MDHEN and SYDVKM. This CDR3 is CASSYGTANTGELFF. The CDR3 coding sequence is TGTGCCAGCAGTTATGGGACAGCGAACACCGGGGAGCTGTTTTTT. The complete variable domain, with remaining parts taken from reference TRBV28 and TRBJ2-2, reads DVKVTQSSRYLVKRTGEKVFLECVQDMDHENMFWYRQDPGLGLRLIYFSYDVKMKEKGDIPEGYSVSREKKERFSLILESASTNQTSMYLCASSYGTANTGELFFGEGSRLTVL.

The chain couples TRBV7-2 to TRBJ2-3, with TRBD2 matching 9 bases. The V gene end was trimmed by 5 bases and the J gene end by 5 bases; junction bases not matched to a gene: 11. Germline CDR1 and CDR2: SGHTA and FQGNSA. This CDR3 comprises 16 residues. The CDR3 region is CASSPTGGGVVDTQYF. For the CDR3, the DNA is TGTGCCAGCAGCCCCACGGGCGGGGGGGTGGTAGATACGCAGTATTTT.

This clone was seen only once. The chain has TRBV27 and TRBJ1-1, with D possibly being TRBD1 (6 bases). The CDR3 loop spans 14 amino acids. Germline loops: CDR1 MNHEY, CDR2 SMNVEV (reference sequence). Between the trimmed V and J ends, which lost 2 bases and 4 bases, there was a span of 11 bases. CDR3 nucleotides: TGTGCCAGCAGTTTAGGGGCAGGGGTCACTGAAGCTTTCTTT. As protein: CASSLGAGVTEAFF.

This sequence joins TRBV7-9 and TRBJ1-2; D unclear. The CDR3 is 16 residues long. In germline, CDR1 is SEHNR, CDR2 FQNEAQ (reference sequence). V was pared by 3 bases and J by 0 bases, with 14 bases between. This CDR3 is CASSFHGQLANYGYTF. The CDR3 nucleotides are TGTGCCAGCAGCTTTCACGGTCAATTAGCTAACTATGGCTACACCTTC. Full variable domain (outside the CDR3, taken from reference TRBV7-9 and TRBJ1-2): DTGVSQNPRHKITKRGQNVTFRCDPISEHNRLYWYRQTLGQGPEFLTYFQNEAQLEKSRLLSDRFSAERPKGSFSTLEIQRTEQGDSAMYLCASSFHGQLANYGYTFGSGTRLTVV.

In this sample, this clone turned up a few times. The chain couples TRBV19 to TRBJ1-2, with 8 positions matching TRBD1. V was pared by 9 bases and J by 8 bases, with 5 bases of the junction left unmatched. The CDR3 has 11 residues. From germline, CDR1 is LNHDA and CDR2 SQIVND (reference sequence). DNA for the CDR3: TGTGCCAGCGACAGGGGACGCGGCTACACCTTC. Its protein product is CASDRGRGYTF.

V usage is TRBV18 and J usage is TRBJ2-1; 7 positions match TRBD1. Germline V lookup: CDR1 KGHSH, CDR2 LQKENI. The CDR3 covers 15 residues. The V gene end was trimmed by 2 bases and the J gene end by 3 bases; junction bases not matched to a gene: 4. Here the CDR3 DNA reads TGTGCCAGCTCACCAGACAGGGCAGGCTACAATGAGCAGTTCTTC. Translated: CASSPDRAGYNEQFF.

This clone was counted a single time. The J gene is TRBJ2-1, the V gene TRBV2; tentatively, D is TRBD2 (6 bases). Per germline, CDR1 SNHLY and CDR2 FYNNEI. The CDR3 contains 11 residues. V shed 8 bases and J shed 9 bases, with 11 bases lying between them. The CDR3 loop is CASLEGGEQFF. In DNA, the CDR3 is TGTGCCAGCCTCGAGGGAGGTGAGCAGTTCTTC.

This clone was counted a few times. The chain recombines TRBV7-2 with TRBJ1-6; D gene uncertain. V was pared by 2 bases and J by 8 bases, with 19 bases between. Looked up from germline, CDR1 is SGHTA and CDR2 is FQGNSA. The CDR3 consists of 17 residues. The DNA for the CDR3 is TGTGCCAGCAGCTTAAAGCTCGGCAGTCAGGCATATTCACCCCTCCACTTT. It translates to CASSLKLGSQAYSPLHF. The full variable domain, completed using reference TRBV7-2 and TRBJ1-6, is GAGVSQSPSNKVTEKGKDVELRCDPISGHTALYWYRQSLGQGLEFLIYFQGNSAPDKSGLPSDRFSAERTGGSVSTLTIQRTQQEDSAVYLCASSLKLGSQAYSPLHFGNGTRLTVT.